This entry lists 26 T cell receptor beta chains sequenced from one sample in a study of cytomegalovirus exposure and HLA in healthy donors. Use of 60 Vbeta and 13 Jbeta primers characterized the PCR. Measured with immunoSEQ multiplex PCR; TCRdb has only the in-frame clones, and not every one. This sample's table has some 110,000 clones. The sequenced sample was PBMCs. These receptors all come from a middle-aged man in good health and CMV-seronegative.

The chain joins TRBV10-3 to TRBJ1-5; TRBD1 matches 8 bases. This CDR3 has 13 residues. The J segment lost 7 bases and the V segment lost 3 bases, leaving 2 bases of the junction unmatched. CDR1 ENHRY and CDR2 SYGVKD come from the germline V gene. For the CDR3, the DNA is TGTGCCATCAGTGAAGGACAGGGACAGCCCCAGCATTTT. As protein: CAISEGQGQPQHF.

This rearrangement joins TRBV27 to TRBJ2-3, with D possibly TRBD2 on 5 matching bases. Germline assignment: CDR1 MNHEY and CDR2 SMNVEV (reference sequence). The CDR3 length is 17 residues. Trimming shortened V by 5 bases and J by 4 bases, and 22 bases separated the two germline ends. The DNA of the CDR3 is TGTGCCAGCAGTGCCCCCGATTGGTCCCACGGGGCAGATACGCAGTATTTT. This gives the protein CASSAPDWSHGADTQYF.

The chain couples TRBV6-5 to TRBJ2-7, with 7 positions matching TRBD1. The ends lost 6 bases at V and 0 bases at J; junction bases unmatched: 8. The germline V gene has CDR1 MNHEY and CDR2 SVGAGI. The CDR3 extends over 15 amino acids. The CDR3 region is CASRRQGSHSYEQYF. The CDR3 DNA reads TGTGCCAGCAGGAGACAGGGAAGCCACTCCTACGAGCAGTACTTC.

CDR3 loop: CSVLGQTNTEAFF. CDR3 nucleotide sequence: TGCAGCGTCTTGGGACAGACGAACACTGAAGCTTTCTTT. The chain joins TRBV29-1 to TRBJ1-1; 7 bases are shared with TRBD1. V was clipped by 6 bases and J by 1 base; unmatched bases: 5. Germline-derived CDR1 and CDR2 are SQVTM and ANQGSEA. There are 13 residues in the CDR3.

The chain links TRBV5-6 to TRBJ1-2, with D unresolved. V was pared by 4 bases and J by 2 bases, with 9 bases between. The CDR3 has 13 amino acids. Looked up from germline, CDR1 is SGHDT and CDR2 is YYEEEE. The CDR3 nucleotides are TGTGCCAGCAGCCCTTCGGGGAACTATGGCTACACCTTC. It codes for CASSPSGNYGYTF. The variable domain in full, completed from reference TRBV5-6 and TRBJ1-2, reads DAGVTQSPTHLIKTRGQQVTLRCSPKSGHDTVSWYQQALGQGPQFIFQYYEEEERQRGNFPDRFSGHQFPNYSSELNVNALLLGDSALYLCASSPSGNYGYTFGSGTRLTVV.

The chain links TRBV11-2 to TRBJ2-1; 11 bases line up with TRBD1. CDR3 length: 15 amino acids. Per the germline V gene, CDR1 is SGHAT and CDR2 is FQNNGV. V lost 5 bases and J lost 9; bases outside the gene matches: 9. The CDR3 sequence: CASSQFGQGASEQFF. CDR3 DNA: TGTGCCAGCAGCCAATTTGGACAGGGGGCCAGTGAGCAGTTCTTC.

This chain connects TRBV7-3 to TRBJ2-3; D might be TRBD1 (5 bases). V shed 5 bases and J shed 5 bases, with 20 bases lying between them. CDR1 and CDR2 from the germline V gene are SGHTA and FQGTGA. The CDR3 sequence is 16 residues long. CDR3 sequence reads: CASSPRTLTVGDTQYF. As DNA, the CDR3 is TGTGCCAGCAGCCCTCGGACACTGACCGTGGGAGATACGCAGTATTTT.

V and J are TRBV7-2 and TRBJ1-4, with TRBD1 identical over 8 bases. J lost 3 bases, V lost 1 base, and 1 base had no gene match. The CDR3 is made up of 15 amino acids. CDR1 is SGHTA and CDR2 is FQGNSA in the germline V gene. CDR3 protein: CASSLGDRSNEKLFF. CDR3 coding DNA: TGTGCCAGCAGCTTAGGGGACAGGTCTAATGAAAAACTGTTTTTT.

The DNA of the CDR3 is TGTGCCAGCAGTCCCGAGGGGGTAGCGGGAGGGAGGGATGAGCAGTTCTTC. Translation: CASSPEGVAGGRDEQFF. The chain uses TRBV28 and TRBJ2-1; 11 bases line up with TRBD2. In germline, CDR1 is MDHEN, CDR2 SYDVKM. The CDR3 has 17 amino acids. V shed 5 bases and J 8 bases; nucleotides not matched to a gene: 14.

The DNA for the CDR3 is TGCGCCAGCAGCTCGGGCAGGGTGCCAGATACGCAGTATTTT. As protein: CASSSGRVPDTQYF. The chain has TRBV5-1 and TRBJ2-3; perhaps TRBD1 as D (5 bases). The germline CDR1 and CDR2 sequences are SGHRS and YFSETQ. The CDR3 is 14 amino acids. Trimming took off 3 bases at V and 4 bases at J, with 12 bases between the two ends.

V gene TRBV6-1 combines with J gene TRBJ2-7; no definite D call. Germline V gene sequence: CDR1 MNHNS, CDR2 SASEGT. The CDR3 extends over 10 amino acids. V gave up 4 bases and J gave up 6 bases, with 4 bases separating them. CDR3 nucleotides: TGTGCCAGCAGTGTATTCGAGCAGTACTTC. It is translated as CASSVFEQYF.

The chain has TRBV27 and TRBJ2-1, with 9 nucleotides matching TRBD2. The CDR3 runs 15 residues. Looked up from germline, CDR1 is MNHEY and CDR2 is SMNVEV (reference sequence). The junction had 9 bases not matched to a gene; V was cut back by 8 bases and J by 4 bases. Here the CDR3 DNA reads TGTGCCAGCGCCCCGGCGGGAGGGCGGTACAATGAGCAGTTCTTC. Protein product: CASAPAGGRYNEQFF.

The chain links TRBV30 to TRBJ1-3; D is undetermined. CDR3 length: 13 amino acids. From germline, CDR1 is GTSNPN and CDR2 SVGIG (reference sequence). Deletions cut 4 bases from V and 4 bases from J, with 11 bases between. CDR3 loop: CAWTSSVGNTIYF. Written as DNA, the CDR3 is TGTGCCTGGACCTCCAGCGTCGGAAACACCATATATTTT.

The chain carries TRBV5-1 and TRBJ2-1; no firm D call. The CDR3 runs to 13 residues. The V and J ends lost 4 bases and 1 base respectively, with 6 bases between them. Germline loops: CDR1 SGHRS, CDR2 YFSETQ. CDR3 amino acids: CASSEPSYNEQFF. The CDR3 DNA sequence: TGCGCCAGCAGCGAGCCGTCCTACAATGAGCAGTTCTTC.

This chain links TRBV6-5 with TRBJ1-1; the D is unclear. This CDR3 has 12 residues. Germline V lookup: CDR1 MNHEY, CDR2 SVGAGI. V was shortened by 6 bases and J by 7 bases, with 12 bases between the two germline ends. CDR3 nucleotides: TGTGCCAGCAGGTCCGCCGTCAGTGAAGCTTTCTTT. Its translation: CASRSAVSEAFF.

Concerning this clone itself: Compared with germline, one end of the junction differs, possibly owing to a read error. J is TRBJ2-1 and V is TRBV5-4; D remains unclear. Germline lookup yields CDR1 SGHNT and CDR2 YYREEE (reference sequence). This CDR3 comprises 16 residues. The CDR3 loop reads CANSLAAVSSYNEQFF. The CDR3, as DNA: TGTGCCAACAGCTTGGCGGCGGTTAGCTCCTACAATGAGCAGTTCTTC.

The gene calls are TRBV5-4 and TRBJ2-5; 7 bases fit TRBD2. Per germline, CDR1 SGHNT and CDR2 YYREEE (reference sequence). The CDR3 consists of 15 residues. Germline trimming cut 4 bases from V and 5 bases from J; bases unmatched to any gene: 11. CDR3: CASSTETSTWETQYF. The CDR3 nucleotides read TGTGCCAGCAGCACCGAGACTAGCACTTGGGAGACCCAGTACTTC.

The rearrangement uses TRBV10-2 and TRBJ2-1; TRBD2 aligns across 9 bases. After removal of 5 bases from V and 9 bases from J, the junction contained 5 bases not matched to a gene. The germline CDR1 and CDR2 sequences are WSHSY and SAAADI. The CDR3 loop spans 13 amino acids. The CDR3 is CASSQSGRSEQFF. The CDR3 DNA sequence: TGCGCCAGCAGTCAGAGCGGGAGGAGTGAGCAGTTCTTC.

This chain connects TRBV29-1 to TRBJ2-1; 7 positions agree with TRBD1. Germline-derived CDR1 and CDR2 are SQVTM and ANQGSEA. The CDR3 contains 14 residues. J lost 0 bases, V lost 5 bases, and 4 bases had no gene match. The CDR3 is CSVRRDSSYNEQFF. The CDR3 nucleotides read TGCAGCGTTCGCCGGGACAGCTCCTACAATGAGCAGTTCTTC.

The chain is built from TRBV4-1 and TRBJ2-1; D ambiguous. The CDR3 contains 13 residues. V was cut by 3 bases and J by 4 bases, with 7 bases left in between. Germline lookup yields CDR1 MGHRA and CDR2 YSYEKL. CDR3 protein: CASSHTKYNEQFF. The CDR3 DNA reads as TGCGCCAGCAGCCATACTAAATACAATGAGCAGTTCTTC.

The V call is TRBV21-1, the J call TRBJ1-5; TRBD1, the D gene given by the table, was not confirmed from the DNA. TRBV21-1 is a pseudogene segment. This CDR3 comprises 17 residues. The chain's CDR3 is CASSKEGQGLGNQPQHF. CDR3 sequence (DNA): TGTGCCAGCAGCAAAGAGGGACAGGGGCTGGGCAATCAGCCCCAGCATTTT.

This sequence joins TRBV29-1 and TRBJ2-1; TRBD2 is a possible D gene (5 bases). Germline CDR1 is SQVTM and CDR2 is ANQGSEA. CDR3 length: 12 amino acids. V dropped 7 bases and J dropped 9 bases, with 16 bases sitting between them. The CDR3 sequence is CSDRGSSGEQFF. The CDR3 DNA follows: TGCAGCGACAGAGGGAGTTCGGGTGAGCAGTTCTTC.

The chain uses TRBV11-3 and TRBJ2-1, with 9 bases fitting TRBD2. CDR1 and CDR2 from the germline V gene are SGHNT and YENEEA. There are 15 residues in the CDR3. Trimming cost V 4 bases and J 10 bases; bases outside gene matches: 11. CDR3 region: CASSSQGAGGGEQFF. CDR3 DNA sequence: TGTGCCAGCAGCTCCCAGGGTGCGGGAGGGGGAGAGCAGTTCTTC.

V is TRBV5-4 and J is TRBJ2-3; 11 bases match TRBD1. The trim removed 1 base at V and 2 bases at J, leaving 3 bases unmatched. Germline V gene data show CDR1 as SGHNT and CDR2 as YYREEE (reference sequence). This CDR3 contains 16 residues. In DNA form, the CDR3 reads TGTGCCAGCAGCTTGCGGGACAGGGGGAACACAGATACGCAGTATTTT. Amino acids: CASSLRDRGNTDTQYF.

This chain links TRBV7-9 with TRBJ1-1; D uncertain. The germline V and J ends were trimmed by 5 bases and 11 bases, with 18 bases remaining between them. Germline V gene data show CDR1 as SEHNR and CDR2 as FQNEAQ (reference sequence). The CDR3 spans 13 residues. This CDR3 reads CASSPNPGVRAFF. The DNA of the CDR3 is TGTGCCAGCAGCCCGAACCCGGGAGTGAGGGCTTTCTTT. The entire variable domain, with the rest obtained from reference TRBV7-9 and TRBJ1-1, is as follows: DTGVSQNPRHKITKRGQNVTFRCDPISEHNRLYWYRQTLGQGPEFLTYFQNEAQLEKSRLLSDRFSAERPKGSFSTLEIQRTEQGDSAMYLCASSPNPGVRAFFGQGTRLTVV.

The CDR3 sequence: CASSFRTTVRNTIYF. The CDR3 DNA reads TGTGCCAGCAGTTTCAGGACGACAGTCAGGAACACCATATATTTT. The chain recombines TRBV28 with TRBJ1-3; tentatively, D is TRBD1 (5 bases). Germline V gene data show CDR1 as MDHEN and CDR2 as SYDVKM. V gave up 3 bases and J gave up 7 bases, with 16 bases separating them. CDR3 length equals 15 residues.